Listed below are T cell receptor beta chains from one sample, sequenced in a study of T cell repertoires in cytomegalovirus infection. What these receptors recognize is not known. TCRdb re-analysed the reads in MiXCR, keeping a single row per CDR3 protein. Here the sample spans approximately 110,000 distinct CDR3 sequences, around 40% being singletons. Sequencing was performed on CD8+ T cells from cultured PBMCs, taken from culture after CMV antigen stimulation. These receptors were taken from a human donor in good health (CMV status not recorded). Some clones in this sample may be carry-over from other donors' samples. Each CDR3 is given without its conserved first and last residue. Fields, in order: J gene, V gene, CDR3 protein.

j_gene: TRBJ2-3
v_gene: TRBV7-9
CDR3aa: ASSRTADTQY

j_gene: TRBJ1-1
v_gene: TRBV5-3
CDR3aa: ASSNVRYTEAF

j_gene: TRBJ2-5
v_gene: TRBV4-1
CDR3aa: ASSQARGWETQY

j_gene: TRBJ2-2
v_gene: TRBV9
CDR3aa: ASSVDARITNTGELF

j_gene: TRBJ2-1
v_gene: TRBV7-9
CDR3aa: ASSFAFSPSEQF

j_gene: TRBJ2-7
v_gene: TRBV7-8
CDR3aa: ASNTGGGGAYEQY

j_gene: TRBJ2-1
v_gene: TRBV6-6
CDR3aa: VSSSFRVLSSNEQF

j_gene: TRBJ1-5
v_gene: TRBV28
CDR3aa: ASSLNTDSNQPQH

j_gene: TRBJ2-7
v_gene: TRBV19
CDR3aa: ASSKGFNEQY

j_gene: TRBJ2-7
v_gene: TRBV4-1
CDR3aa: ASSQDGEGWEQY

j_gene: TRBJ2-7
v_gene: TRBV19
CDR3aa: ASSIGTGGYEQY

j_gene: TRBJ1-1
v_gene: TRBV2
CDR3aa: ASSLTGAHNTEAF

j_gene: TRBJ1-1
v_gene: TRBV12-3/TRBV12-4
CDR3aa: ASSEGGTEAF

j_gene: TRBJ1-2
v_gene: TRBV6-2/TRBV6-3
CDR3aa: AISDSVYGYT

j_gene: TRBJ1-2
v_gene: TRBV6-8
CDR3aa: ASSYFLGTDYGYT

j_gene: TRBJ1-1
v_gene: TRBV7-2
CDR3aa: ASTNRGPGREAF

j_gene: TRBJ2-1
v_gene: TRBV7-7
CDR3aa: ASSWGVGNEQF

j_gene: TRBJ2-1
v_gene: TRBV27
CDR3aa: ASSFLSGGNANEQF

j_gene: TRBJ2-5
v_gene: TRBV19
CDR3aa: ASSVSETQY

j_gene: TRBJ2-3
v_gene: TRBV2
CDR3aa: ASSEARLSPDTQY

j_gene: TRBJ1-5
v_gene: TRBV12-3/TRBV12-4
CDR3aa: ASSFAGYQPQH

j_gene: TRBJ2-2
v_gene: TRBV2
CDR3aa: ASITWYPDGELF

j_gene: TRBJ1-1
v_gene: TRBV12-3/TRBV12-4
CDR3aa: ASSSGTGGTEAF

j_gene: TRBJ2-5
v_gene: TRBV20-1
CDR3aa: SARLAAATTETQY

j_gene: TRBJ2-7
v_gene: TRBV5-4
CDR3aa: ASSPGWAEAYEQY

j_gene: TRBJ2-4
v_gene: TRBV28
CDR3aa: ASSWPTSGGENIQY

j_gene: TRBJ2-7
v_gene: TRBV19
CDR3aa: ASSHGQGAGYEQY

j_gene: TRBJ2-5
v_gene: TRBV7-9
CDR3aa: ASSFVPNGETQY

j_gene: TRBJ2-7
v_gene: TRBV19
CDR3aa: ASSIAPGDEQY

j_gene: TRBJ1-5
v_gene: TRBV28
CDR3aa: ASSPPDRPNQPQH

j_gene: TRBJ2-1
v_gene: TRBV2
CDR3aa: ASSVLSGNEQF

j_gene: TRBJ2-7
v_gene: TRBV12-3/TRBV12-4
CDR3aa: ASSPPGHEQY

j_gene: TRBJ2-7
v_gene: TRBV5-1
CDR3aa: ASSPRMDRLHYEQY

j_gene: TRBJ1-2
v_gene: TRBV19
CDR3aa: ASSVQGSNYGYT

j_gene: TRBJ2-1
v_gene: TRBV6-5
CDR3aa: ASSWPGQGNNEQF

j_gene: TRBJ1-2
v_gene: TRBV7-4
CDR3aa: ASSLFSWRVYGYT

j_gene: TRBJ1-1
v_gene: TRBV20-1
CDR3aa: SARVSPPRPNTEAF

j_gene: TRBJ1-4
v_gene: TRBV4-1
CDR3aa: ASSLSPAAGGNEKLF

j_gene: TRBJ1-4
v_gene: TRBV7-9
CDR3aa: ASSGTTNEKLF

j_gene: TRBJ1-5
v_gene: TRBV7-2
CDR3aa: ASSLGQGRPPQH

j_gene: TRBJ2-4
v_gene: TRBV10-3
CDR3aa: AISEWAGSAKNIQY

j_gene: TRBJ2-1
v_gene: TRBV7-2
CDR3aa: ASSLAYNEQF

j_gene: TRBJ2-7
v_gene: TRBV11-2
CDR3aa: ASSLEEGGPGHYEQY

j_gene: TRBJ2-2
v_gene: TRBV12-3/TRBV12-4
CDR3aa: ASRTMTTEELF

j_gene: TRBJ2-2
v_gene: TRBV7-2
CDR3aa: ASSLVAGGAAGELF

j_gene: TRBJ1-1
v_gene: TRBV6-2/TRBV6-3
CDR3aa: ASSPAGLETEAF

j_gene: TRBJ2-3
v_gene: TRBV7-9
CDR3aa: ASRLPGTNTDTQY

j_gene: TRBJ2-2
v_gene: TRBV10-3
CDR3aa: AISETNTGELF

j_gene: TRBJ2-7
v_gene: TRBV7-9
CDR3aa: ASSLVPHSSYEQY

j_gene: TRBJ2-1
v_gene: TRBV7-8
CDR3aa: ASSRTSVHNEQF